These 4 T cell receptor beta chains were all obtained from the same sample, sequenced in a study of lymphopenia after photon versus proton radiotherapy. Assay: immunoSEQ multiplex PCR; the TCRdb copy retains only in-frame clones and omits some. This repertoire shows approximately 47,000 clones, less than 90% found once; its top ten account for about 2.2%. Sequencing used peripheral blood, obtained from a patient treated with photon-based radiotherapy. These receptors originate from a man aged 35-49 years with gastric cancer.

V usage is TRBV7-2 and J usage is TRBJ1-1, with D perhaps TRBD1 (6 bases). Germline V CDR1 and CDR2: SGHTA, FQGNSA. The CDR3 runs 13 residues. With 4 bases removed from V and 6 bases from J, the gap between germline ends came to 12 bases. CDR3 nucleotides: TGTGCCAGCAGCTCCTACAGGGTAGCTGAAGCTTTCTTT. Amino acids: CASSSYRVAEAFF.

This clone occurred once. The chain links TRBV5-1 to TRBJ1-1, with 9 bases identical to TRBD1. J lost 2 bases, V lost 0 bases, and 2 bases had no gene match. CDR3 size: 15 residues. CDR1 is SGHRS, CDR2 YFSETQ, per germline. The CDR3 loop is CASSLVGQGNTEAFF. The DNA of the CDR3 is TGCGCCAGCAGCTTGGTGGGACAGGGAAACACTGAAGCTTTCTTT.

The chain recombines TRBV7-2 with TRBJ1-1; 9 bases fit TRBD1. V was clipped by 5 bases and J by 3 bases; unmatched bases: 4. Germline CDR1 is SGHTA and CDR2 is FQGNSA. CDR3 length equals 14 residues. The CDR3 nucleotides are TGTGCCAGCAGCCCACAGGGGGCTGACACTGAAGCTTTCTTT. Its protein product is CASSPQGADTEAFF. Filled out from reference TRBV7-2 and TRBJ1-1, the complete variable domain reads GAGVSQSPSNKVTEKGKDVELRCDPISGHTALYWYRQSLGQGLEFLIYFQGNSAPDKSGLPSDRFSAERTGGSVSTLTIQRTQQEDSAVYLCASSPQGADTEAFFGQGTRLTVV.

The CDR3 spells CATSLAAVGTDTQYF. CDR3 nucleotides: TGTGCCACCTCCCTAGCGGCAGTCGGCACAGATACGCAGTATTTT. The chain couples TRBV10-3 to TRBJ2-3; TRBD2 agrees at 7 bases. V trimming: 10 bases; J trimming: 1 base; junction bases outside the gene matches: 11. This CDR3 spans 15 amino acids. Germline-derived CDR1 and CDR2 are ENHRY and SYGVKD.